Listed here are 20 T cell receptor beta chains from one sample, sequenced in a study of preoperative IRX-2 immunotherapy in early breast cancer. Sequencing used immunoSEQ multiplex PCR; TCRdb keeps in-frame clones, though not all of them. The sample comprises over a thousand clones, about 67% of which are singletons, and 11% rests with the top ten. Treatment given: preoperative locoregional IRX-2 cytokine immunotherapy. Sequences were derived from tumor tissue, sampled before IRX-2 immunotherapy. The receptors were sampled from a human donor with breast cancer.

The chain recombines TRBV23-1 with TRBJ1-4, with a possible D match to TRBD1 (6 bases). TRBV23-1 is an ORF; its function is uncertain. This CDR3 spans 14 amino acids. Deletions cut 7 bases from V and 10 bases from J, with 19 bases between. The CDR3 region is CASTQGTKMGKLFF. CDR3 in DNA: TGCGCCAGCACCCAGGGGACAAAAATGGGAAAACTGTTTTTT.

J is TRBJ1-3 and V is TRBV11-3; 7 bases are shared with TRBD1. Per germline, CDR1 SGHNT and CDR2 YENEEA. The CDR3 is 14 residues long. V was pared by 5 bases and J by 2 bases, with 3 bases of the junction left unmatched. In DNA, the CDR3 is TGTGCCAGCAGCCGAGGGACAGCTGGAAACACCATATATTTT. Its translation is CASSRGTAGNTIYF. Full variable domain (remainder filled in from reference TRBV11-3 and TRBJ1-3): EAGVVQSPRYKIIEKKQPVAFWCNPISGHNTLYWYLQNLGQGPELLIRYENEEAVDDSQLPKDRFSAERLKGVDSTLKIQPAELGDSAVYLCASSRGTAGNTIYFGEGSWLTVV.

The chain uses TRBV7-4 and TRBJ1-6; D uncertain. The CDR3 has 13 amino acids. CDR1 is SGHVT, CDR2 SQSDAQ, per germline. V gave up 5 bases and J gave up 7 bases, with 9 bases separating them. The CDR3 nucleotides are TGTGCCAGCAGCATCAATAGGAATTCACCCCTCCACTTT. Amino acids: CASSINRNSPLHF. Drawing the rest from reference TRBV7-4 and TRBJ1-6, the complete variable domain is GAGVSQSPRYKVAKRGRDVALRCDSISGHVTLYWYRQTLGQGSEVLTYSQSDAQRDKSGRPSGRFSAERPERSVSTLKIQRTEQGDSAVYLCASSINRNSPLHFGNGTRLTVT.

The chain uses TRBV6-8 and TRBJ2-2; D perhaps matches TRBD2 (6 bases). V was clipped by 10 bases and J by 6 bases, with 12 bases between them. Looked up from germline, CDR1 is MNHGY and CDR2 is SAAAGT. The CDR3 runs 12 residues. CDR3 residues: CAIRREAGELFF. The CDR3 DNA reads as TGTGCCATCAGGAGGGAGGCCGGGGAGCTGTTTTTT.

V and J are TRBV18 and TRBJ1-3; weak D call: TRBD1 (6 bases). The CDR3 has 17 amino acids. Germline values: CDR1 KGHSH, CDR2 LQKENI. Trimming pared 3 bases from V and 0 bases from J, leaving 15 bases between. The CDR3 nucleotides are TGTGCCAGCTCACCTCGACAGGCCCCTAACTCTGGAAACACCATATATTTT. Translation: CASSPRQAPNSGNTIYF.

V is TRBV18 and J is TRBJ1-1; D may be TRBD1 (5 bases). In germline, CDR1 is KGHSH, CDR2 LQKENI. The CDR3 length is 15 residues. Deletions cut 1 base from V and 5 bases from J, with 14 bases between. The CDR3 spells CASSPRHGGETEAFF. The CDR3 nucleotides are TGTGCCAGCTCACCACGCCACGGGGGTGAGACTGAAGCTTTCTTT.

The CDR3 spells CASSLPGTGGTIEQYF. CDR3 nucleotide sequence: TGTGCCAGTAGTCTTCCCGGGACAGGGGGAACGATCGAGCAGTACTTC. The J gene is TRBJ2-7, the V gene TRBV19; the match to TRBD1 covers 11 bases. Germline V CDR1 and CDR2: LNHDA, SQIVND (reference sequence). The ends lost 5 bases at V and 6 bases at J; junction bases unmatched: 12. CDR3 length: 16 residues.

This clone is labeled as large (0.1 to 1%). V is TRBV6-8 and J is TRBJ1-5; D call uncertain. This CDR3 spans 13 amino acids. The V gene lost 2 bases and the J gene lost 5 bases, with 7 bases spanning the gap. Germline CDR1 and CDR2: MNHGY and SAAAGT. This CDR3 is CASSYSRDQPQHF. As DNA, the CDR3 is TGTGCCAGCAGTTACAGTAGGGATCAGCCCCAGCATTTT.

The CDR3 protein is CASSPHEGPFIQYF. In DNA form, the CDR3 reads TGTGCCAGCAGCCCCCACGAGGGGCCTTTCATTCAGTACTTC. The chain carries TRBV7-5 and TRBJ2-4. TRBV7-5 is annotated as a pseudogene. This CDR3 contains 14 residues.

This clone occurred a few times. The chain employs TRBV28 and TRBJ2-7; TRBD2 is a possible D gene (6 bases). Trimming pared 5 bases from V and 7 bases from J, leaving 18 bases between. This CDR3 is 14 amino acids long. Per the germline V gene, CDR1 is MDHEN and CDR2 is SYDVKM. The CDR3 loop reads CASSSLESGREQYF. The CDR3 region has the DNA TGTGCCAGCAGTAGCCTGGAATCTGGGAGGGAGCAGTACTTC.

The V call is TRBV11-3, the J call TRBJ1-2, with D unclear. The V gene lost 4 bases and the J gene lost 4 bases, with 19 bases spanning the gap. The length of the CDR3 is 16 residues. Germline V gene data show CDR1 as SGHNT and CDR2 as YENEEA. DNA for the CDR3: TGTGCCAGCAGCTCCAGTGCAACCAGACGTGGCTATGGCTACACCTTC. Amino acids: CASSSSATRRGYGYTF.

The CDR3 nucleotides read TGTGCCAGCTCACCAATGGTAGCTGAGACCCAGTACTTC. Translating it yields CASSPMVAETQYF. V and J are TRBV18 and TRBJ2-5; no definite D call. From germline, CDR1 is KGHSH and CDR2 LQKENI. This CDR3 has 13 residues. V lost 2 bases and J lost 5, with 9 bases in between.

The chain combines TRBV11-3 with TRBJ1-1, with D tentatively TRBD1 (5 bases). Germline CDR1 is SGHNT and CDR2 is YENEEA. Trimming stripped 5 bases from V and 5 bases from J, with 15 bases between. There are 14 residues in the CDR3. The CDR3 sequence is CASSPGGKGTEAFF. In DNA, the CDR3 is TGTGCCAGCAGCCCCGGGGGAAAAGGAACTGAAGCTTTCTTT.

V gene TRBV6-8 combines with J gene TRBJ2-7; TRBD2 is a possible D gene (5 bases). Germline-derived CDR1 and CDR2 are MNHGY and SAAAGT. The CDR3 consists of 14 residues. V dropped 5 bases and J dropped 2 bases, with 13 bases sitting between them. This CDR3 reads CASSQEGGPYEQYF. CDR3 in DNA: TGTGCCAGCAGTCAAGAAGGCGGGCCCTACGAGCAGTACTTC.

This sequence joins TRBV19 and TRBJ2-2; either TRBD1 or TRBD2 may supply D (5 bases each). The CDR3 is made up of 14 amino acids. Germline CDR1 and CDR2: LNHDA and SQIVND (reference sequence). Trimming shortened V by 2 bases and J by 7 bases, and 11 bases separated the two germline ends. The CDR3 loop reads CASSIRGANGELFF. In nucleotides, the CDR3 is TGTGCCAGTAGTATAAGGGGAGCGAACGGGGAGCTGTTTTTT.

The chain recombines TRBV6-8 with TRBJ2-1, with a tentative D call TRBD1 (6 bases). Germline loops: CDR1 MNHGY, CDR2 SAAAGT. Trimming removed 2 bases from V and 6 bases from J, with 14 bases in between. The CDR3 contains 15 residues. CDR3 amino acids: CASSYARGYINEQFF. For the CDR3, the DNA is TGTGCCAGCAGTTACGCCAGGGGATATATCAATGAGCAGTTCTTC.

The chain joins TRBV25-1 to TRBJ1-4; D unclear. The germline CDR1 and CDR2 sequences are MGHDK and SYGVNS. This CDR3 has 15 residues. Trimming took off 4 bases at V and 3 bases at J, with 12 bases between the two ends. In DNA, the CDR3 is TGTGCCAGCAGTGTTTCCCACGGACCTAATGAAAAACTGTTTTTT. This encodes CASSVSHGPNEKLFF.

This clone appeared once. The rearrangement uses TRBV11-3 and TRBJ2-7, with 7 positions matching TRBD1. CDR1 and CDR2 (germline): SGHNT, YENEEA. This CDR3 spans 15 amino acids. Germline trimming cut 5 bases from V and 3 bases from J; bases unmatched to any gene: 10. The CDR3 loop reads CASSKSTGQNYEQYF. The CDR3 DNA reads TGTGCCAGCAGCAAGTCGACAGGGCAGAACTACGAGCAGTACTTC.

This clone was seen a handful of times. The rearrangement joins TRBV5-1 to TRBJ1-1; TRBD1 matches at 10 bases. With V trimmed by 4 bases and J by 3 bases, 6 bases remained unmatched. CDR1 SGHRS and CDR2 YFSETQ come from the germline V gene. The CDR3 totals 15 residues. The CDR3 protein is CASSRWTGGHTEAFF. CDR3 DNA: TGCGCCAGCAGCCGATGGACAGGGGGGCACACTGAAGCTTTCTTT.

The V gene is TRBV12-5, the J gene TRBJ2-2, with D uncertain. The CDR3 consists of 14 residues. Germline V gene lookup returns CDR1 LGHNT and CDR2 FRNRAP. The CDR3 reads CASTPSGVTGELFF. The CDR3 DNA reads TGTGCCAGCACCCCTAGTGGAGTGACCGGGGAGCTGTTTTTT.